The 5 T cell receptor beta chains in this list originate from one sample, sequenced in a study of CD8 T cells in Susac syndrome. cDNA came from roughly 0.53 to 1 ug RNA primed by random hexamers. TCRdb independently ran MiXCR on the immunoSEQ multiplex PCR reads; one entry per CDR3 protein. The table includes about 400,000 distinct CDR3 sequences, about 85% detected once. Source material: CD8+ T cells from PBMCs. These TCRs come from a human donor with multiple sclerosis.

The J gene is TRBJ1-3, the V gene TRBV7-6, with TRBD1 matching over 7 bases. After removal of 5 bases from V and 0 bases from J, the junction contained 16 bases not matched to a gene. The length of the CDR3 is 19 residues. Germline V gene sequence: CDR1 SGHVS, CDR2 FNYEAQ. CDR3 nucleotide sequence: TGTGCCAGCAGCGGAGAGGAGCAGGGGGTTTCGTTCTCTGGAAACACCATATATTTT. Translation gives CASSGEEQGVSFSGNTIYF.

CDR3 nucleotides: TGTGCCAGCAGTTATCACGGGGAGCTGTTTTTT. Its protein product is CASSYHGELFF. The chain combines TRBV27 with TRBJ2-2; D is unclear. CDR3 length: 11 residues. V lost 4 bases and J 7 bases, leaving 4 bases between the germline ends. Germline V CDR1 and CDR2: MNHEY, SMNVEV (reference sequence).

This chain joins TRBV11-2 and TRBJ2-7; 7 bases are shared with TRBD1. Germline CDR1 reads SGHAT; CDR2 reads FQNNGV. V was pared by 4 bases and J by 3 bases, with 9 bases of the junction left unmatched. This CDR3 is 15 amino acids long. The CDR3 DNA follows: TGTGCCAGCAGCTCGACGGGGACAGAATTCTACGAGCAGTACTTC. It translates to CASSSTGTEFYEQYF.

The chain recombines TRBV5-4 with TRBJ1-2; D is perhaps TRBD1 (5 bases). This CDR3 region has 13 residues. Trimming took off 5 bases at V and 7 bases at J, with 15 bases between the two ends. Per germline, CDR1 SGHNT and CDR2 YYREEE (reference sequence). Here the CDR3 DNA reads TGTGCCAGCAGTAACGTCAGGGTTCGTGGCTACACCTTC. Its translation: CASSNVRVRGYTF.

The chain employs TRBV27 and TRBJ2-7; maybe TRBD1 (6 bases). Germline CDR1 MNHEY, CDR2 SMNVEV (reference sequence). Deletions cut 3 bases from V and 0 bases from J, with 9 bases between. This CDR3 has 14 amino acids. CDR3 DNA sequence: TGTGCCAGCAGTTTCCAGGACAGCTCCTACGAGCAGTACTTC. It codes for CASSFQDSSYEQYF.